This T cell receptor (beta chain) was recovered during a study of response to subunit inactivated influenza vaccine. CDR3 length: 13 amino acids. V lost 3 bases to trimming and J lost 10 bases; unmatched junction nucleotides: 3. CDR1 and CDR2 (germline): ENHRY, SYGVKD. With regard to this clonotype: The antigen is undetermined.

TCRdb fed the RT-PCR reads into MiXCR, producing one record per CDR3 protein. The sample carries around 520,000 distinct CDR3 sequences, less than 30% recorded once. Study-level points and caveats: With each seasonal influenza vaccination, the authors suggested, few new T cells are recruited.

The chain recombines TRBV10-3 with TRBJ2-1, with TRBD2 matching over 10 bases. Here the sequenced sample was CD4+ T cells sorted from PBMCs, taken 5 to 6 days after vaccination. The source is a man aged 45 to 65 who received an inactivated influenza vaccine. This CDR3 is CAISEGTSVEQFF. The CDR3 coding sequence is TGTGCCATCAGTGAAGGGACTAGCGTAGAGCAGTTCTTC.